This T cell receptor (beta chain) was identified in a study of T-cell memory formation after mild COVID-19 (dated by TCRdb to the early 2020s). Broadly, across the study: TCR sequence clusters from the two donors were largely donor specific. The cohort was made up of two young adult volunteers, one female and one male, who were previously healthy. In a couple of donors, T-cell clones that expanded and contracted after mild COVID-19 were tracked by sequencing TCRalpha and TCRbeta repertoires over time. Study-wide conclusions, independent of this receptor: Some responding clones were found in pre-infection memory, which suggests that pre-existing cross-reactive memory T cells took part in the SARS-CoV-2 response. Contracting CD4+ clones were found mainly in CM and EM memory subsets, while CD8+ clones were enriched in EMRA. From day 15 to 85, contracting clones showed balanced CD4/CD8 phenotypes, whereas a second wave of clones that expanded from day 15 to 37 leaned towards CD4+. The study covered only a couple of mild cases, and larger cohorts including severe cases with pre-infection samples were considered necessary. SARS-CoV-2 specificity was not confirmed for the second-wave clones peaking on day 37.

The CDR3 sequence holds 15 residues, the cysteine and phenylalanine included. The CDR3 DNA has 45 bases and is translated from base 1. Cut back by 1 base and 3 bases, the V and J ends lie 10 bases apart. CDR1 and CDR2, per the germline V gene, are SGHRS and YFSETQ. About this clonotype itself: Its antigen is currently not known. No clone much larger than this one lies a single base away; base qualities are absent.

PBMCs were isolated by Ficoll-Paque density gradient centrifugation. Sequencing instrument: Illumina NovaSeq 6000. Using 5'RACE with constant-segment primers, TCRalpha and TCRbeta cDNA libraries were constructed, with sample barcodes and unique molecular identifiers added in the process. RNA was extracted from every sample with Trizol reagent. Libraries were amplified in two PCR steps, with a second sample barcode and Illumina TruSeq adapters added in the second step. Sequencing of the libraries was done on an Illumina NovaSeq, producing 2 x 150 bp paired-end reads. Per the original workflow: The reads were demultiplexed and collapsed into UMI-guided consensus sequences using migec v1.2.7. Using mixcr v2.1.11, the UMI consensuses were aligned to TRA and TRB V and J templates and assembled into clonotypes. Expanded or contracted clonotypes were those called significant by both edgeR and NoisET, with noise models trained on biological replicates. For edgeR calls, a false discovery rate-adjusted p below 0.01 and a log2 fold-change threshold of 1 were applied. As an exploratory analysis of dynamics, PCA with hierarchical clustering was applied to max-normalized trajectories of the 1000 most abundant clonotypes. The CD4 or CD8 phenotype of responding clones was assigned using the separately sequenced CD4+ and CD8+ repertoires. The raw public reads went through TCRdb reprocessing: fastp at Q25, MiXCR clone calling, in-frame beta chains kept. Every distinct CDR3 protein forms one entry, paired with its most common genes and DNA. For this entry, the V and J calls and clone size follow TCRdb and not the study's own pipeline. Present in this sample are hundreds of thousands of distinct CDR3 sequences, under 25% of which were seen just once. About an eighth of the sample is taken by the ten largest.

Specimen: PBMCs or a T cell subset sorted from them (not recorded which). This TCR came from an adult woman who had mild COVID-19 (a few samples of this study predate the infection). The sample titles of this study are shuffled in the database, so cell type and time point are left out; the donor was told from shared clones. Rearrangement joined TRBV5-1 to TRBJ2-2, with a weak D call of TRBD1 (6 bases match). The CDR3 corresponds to CASSLTGLDTGELFF. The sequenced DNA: TGCGCCAGCAGCTTGACAGGGTTGGACACCGGGGAGCTGTTTTTT. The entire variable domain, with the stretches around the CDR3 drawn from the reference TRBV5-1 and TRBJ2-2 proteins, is KAGVTQTPRYLIKTRGQQVTLSCSPISGHRSVSWYQQTPGQGLQFLFEYFSETQRNKGNFPGRFSGRQFSNSRSEMNVSTLELGDSALYLCASSLTGLDTGELFFGEGSRLTVL.